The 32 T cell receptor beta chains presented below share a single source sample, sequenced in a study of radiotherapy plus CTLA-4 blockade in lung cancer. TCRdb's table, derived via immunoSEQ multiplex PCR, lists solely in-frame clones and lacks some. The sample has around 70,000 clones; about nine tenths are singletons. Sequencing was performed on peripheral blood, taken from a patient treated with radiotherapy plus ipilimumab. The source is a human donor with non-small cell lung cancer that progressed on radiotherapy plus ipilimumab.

In DNA form, the CDR3 reads TGTGCCAGCAGCTACAGGGGGAAGGACACCGGGGAGCTGTTTTTT. It codes for CASSYRGKDTGELFF. V usage is TRBV11-3 and J usage is TRBJ2-2; 8 bases fit TRBD1. The germline V gene encodes CDR1 SGHNT and CDR2 YENEEA. The junction had 4 bases not matched to a gene; V was cut back by 4 bases and J by 3 bases. This CDR3 is 15 amino acids long.

The CDR3 reads CASSDRVGEKLFF. The CDR3 nucleotides read TGTGCCAGCAGTGACAGGGTAGGGGAAAAACTGTTTTTT. This rearrangement joins TRBV6-4 to TRBJ1-4; D not resolved. CDR1 and CDR2 from the germline V gene are MRHNA and SNTAGT. Trimming left V 2 bases short and J 8 bases short, with 9 bases between. This CDR3 has 13 residues.

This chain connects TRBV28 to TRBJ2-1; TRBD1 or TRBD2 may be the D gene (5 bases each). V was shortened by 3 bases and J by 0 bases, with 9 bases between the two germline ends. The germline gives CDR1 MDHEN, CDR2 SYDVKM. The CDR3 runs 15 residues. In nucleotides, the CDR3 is TGTGCCAGCAGTTTTCTGGGGGACTCCTACAATGAGCAGTTCTTC. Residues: CASSFLGDSYNEQFF.

The CDR3 DNA reads TGTGCCAGCAGTCCCCGCCGTTTTTCGGGACAGGGGGGTAGTGAAAAACTGTTTTTT. The encoded protein is CASSPRRFSGQGGSEKLFF. The chain recombines TRBV7-8 with TRBJ1-4, with 11 bases matching TRBD1. CDR1 and CDR2 (germline): SGHVS, FQNEAQ. The length of the CDR3 is 19 residues. Losses at the gene ends were 6 bases for V and 7 bases for J; bases not matched to a gene: 19.

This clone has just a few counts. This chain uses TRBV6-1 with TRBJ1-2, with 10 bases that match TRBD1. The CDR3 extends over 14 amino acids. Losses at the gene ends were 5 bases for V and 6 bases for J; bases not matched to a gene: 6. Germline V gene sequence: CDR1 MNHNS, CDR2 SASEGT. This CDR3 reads CASSRQGALDGYTF. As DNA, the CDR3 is TGTGCCAGCAGTCGACAGGGGGCATTGGATGGCTACACCTTC.

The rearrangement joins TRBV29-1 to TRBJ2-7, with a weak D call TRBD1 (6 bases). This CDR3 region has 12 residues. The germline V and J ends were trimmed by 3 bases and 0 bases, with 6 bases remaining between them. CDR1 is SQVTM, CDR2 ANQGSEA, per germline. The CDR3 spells CSVETGSYEQYF. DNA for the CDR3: TGCAGCGTTGAGACAGGCTCCTACGAGCAGTACTTC.

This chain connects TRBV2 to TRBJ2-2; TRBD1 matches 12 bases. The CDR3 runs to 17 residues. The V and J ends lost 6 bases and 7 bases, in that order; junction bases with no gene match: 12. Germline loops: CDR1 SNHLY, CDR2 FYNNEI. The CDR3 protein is CASSNPGTGGQSGELFF. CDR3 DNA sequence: TGTGCCAGCAGCAATCCCGGGACAGGGGGCCAGAGCGGGGAGCTGTTTTTT.

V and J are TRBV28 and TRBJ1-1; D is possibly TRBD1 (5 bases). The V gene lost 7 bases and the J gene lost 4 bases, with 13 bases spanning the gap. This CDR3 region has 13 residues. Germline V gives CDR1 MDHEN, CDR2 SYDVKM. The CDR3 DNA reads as TGTGCCAGCATCCCCCCCGGGGGCACTGAAGCTTTCTTT. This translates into CASIPPGGTEAFF.

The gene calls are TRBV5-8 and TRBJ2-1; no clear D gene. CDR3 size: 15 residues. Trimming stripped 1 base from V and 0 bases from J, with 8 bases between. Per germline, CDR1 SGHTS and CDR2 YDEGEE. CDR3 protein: CASSLSVSSYNEQFF. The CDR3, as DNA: TGTGCCAGCAGCTTGAGCGTGAGCTCCTACAATGAGCAGTTCTTC. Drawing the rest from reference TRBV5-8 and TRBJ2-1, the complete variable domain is EAGVTQSPTHLIKTRGQQATLRCSPISGHTSVYWYQQALGLGLQFLLWYDEGEERNRGNFPPRFSGRQFPNYSSELNVNALELEDSALYLCASSLSVSSYNEQFFGPGTRLTVL.

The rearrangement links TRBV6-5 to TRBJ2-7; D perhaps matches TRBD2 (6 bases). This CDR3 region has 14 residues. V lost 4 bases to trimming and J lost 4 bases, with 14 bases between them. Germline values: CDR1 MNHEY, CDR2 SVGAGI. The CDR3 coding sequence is TGTGCCAGCAGTTTAGTGGAGGGATTATACGAGCAGTACTTC. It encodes CASSLVEGLYEQYF.

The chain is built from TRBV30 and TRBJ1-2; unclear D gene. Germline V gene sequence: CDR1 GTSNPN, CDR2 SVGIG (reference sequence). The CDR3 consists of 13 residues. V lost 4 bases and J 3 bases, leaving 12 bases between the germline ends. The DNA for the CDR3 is TGTGCCTGGACGTCCACCGCATACTATGGCTACACCTTC. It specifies CAWTSTAYYGYTF.

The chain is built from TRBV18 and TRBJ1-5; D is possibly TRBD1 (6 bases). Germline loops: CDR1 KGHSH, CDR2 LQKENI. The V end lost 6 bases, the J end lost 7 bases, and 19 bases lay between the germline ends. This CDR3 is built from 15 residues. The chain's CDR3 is CASSSGTPGWQPQHF. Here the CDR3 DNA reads TGTGCCAGCTCCTCCGGGACACCGGGTTGGCAGCCCCAGCATTTT.

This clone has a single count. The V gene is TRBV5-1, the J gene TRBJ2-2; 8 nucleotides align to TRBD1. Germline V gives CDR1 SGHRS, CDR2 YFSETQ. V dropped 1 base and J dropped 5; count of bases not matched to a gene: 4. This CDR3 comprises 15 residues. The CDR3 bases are TGCGCCAGCAGCTTGACAGGGGGTCGGACCGGGGAGCTGTTTTTT. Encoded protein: CASSLTGGRTGELFF.

The CDR3 here is CASNPAGGQYEQYV. The CDR3 bases are TGTGCCAGCAACCCAGCGGGAGGCCAATACGAGCAGTACGTC. This chain links TRBV6-1 with TRBJ2-7; TRBD2 aligns across 9 bases. Germline V CDR1 and CDR2: MNHNS, SASEGT. The CDR3 spans 14 residues. V lost 7 bases and J lost 4; bases outside the gene matches: 8.

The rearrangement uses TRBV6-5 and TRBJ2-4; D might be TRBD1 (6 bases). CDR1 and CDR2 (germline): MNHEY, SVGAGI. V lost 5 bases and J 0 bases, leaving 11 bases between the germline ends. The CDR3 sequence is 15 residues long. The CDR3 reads CASSPRTVAKNIQYF. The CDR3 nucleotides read TGTGCCAGCAGTCCCCGGACAGTAGCCAAAAACATTCAGTACTTC.

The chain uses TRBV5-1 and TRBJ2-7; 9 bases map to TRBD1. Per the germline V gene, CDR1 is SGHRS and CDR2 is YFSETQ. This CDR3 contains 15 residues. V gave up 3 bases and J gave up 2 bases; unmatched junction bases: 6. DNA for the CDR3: TGCGCCAGCAGCTCCGGGGACAGGGTAACCTACGAGCAGTACTTC. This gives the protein CASSSGDRVTYEQYF.

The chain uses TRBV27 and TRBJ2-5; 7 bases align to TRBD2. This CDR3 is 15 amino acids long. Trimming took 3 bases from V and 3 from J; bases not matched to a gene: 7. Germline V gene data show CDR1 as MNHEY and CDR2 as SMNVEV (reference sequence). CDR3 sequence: CASSFYGLGEETQYF. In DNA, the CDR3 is TGTGCCAGCAGTTTCTACGGACTAGGAGAAGAGACCCAGTACTTC.

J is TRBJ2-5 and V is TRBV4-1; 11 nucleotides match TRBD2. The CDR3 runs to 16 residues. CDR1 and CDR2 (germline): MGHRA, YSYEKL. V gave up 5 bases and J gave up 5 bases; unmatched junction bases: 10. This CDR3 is CASSAGTSGRQETQYF. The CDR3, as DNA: TGCGCCAGCAGCGCCGGGACTAGCGGACGTCAGGAGACCCAGTACTTC.

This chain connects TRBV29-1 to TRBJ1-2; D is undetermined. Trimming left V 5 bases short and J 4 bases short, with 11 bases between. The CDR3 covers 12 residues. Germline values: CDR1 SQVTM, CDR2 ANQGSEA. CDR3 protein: CSVYDAGYGYTF. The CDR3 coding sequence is TGCAGCGTTTACGACGCGGGCTATGGCTACACCTTC.

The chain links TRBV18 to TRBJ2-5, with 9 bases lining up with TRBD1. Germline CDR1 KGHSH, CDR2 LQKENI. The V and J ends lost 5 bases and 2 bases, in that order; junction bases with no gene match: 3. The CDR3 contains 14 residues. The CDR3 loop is CASSKGTGQETQYF. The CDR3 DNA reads TGTGCCAGCTCAAAAGGGACAGGGCAAGAGACCCAGTACTTC.

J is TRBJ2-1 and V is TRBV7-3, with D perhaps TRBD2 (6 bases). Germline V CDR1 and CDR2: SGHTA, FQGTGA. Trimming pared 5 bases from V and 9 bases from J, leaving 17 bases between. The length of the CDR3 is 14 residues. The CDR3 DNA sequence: TGTGCCAGCAGCCTGAGACTGGGGGGAACTGAGCAGTTCTTC. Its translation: CASSLRLGGTEQFF. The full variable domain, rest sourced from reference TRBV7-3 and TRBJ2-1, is GAGVSQTPSNKVTEKGKYVELRCDPISGHTALYWYRQSLGQGPEFLIYFQGTGAADDSGLPNDRFFAVRPEGSVSTLKIQRTERGDSAVYLCASSLRLGGTEQFFGPGTRLTVL.

In DNA, the CDR3 is TGTGCCAGCAGCGAACCGGGACAGGGGGCTAATGAGCAGTTCTTC. This gives the protein CASSEPGQGANEQFF. V is TRBV27 and J is TRBJ2-1, with TRBD1 matching 12 bases. V shed 6 bases and J 7 bases; nucleotides not matched to a gene: 7. The germline CDR1 and CDR2 sequences are MNHEY and SMNVEV (reference sequence). The CDR3 spans 15 residues.

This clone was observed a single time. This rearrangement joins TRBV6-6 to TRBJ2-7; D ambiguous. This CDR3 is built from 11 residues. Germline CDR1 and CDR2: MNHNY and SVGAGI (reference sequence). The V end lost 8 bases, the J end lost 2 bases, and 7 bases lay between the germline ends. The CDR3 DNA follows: TGTGCCAGCCGGTCGCCCTACGAGCAGTACTTC. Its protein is CASRSPYEQYF.

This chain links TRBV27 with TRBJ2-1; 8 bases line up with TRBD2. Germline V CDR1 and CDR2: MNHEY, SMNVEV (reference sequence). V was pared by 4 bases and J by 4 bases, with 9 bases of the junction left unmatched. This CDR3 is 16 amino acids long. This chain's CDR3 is CASSYAGTRVYNEQFF. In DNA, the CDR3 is TGTGCCAGCAGTTATGCCGGGACTAGGGTTTACAATGAGCAGTTCTTC.

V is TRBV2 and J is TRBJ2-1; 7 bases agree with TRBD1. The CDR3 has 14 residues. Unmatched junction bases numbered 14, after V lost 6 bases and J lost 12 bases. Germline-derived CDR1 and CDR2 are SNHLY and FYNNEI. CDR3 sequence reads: CASRTGEVIQGQFF. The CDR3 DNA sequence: TGTGCCAGCAGAACAGGGGAAGTGATTCAAGGGCAGTTCTTC. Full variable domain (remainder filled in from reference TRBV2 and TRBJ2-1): EPEVTQTPSHQVTQMGQEVILRCVPISNHLYFYWYRQILGQKVEFLVSFYNNEISEKSEIFDDQFSVERPDGSNFTLKIRSTKLEDSAMYFCASRTGEVIQGQFFGPGTRLTVL.

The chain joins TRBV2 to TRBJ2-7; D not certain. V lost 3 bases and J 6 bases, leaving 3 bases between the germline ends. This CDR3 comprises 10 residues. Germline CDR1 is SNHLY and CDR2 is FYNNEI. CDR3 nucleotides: TGTGCCAGCAGTGACGGCGAGCAGTACTTC. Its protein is CASSDGEQYF.

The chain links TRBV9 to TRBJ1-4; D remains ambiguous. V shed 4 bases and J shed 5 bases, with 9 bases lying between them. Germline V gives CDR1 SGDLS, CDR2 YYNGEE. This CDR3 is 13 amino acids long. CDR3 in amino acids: CASSPAVNEKLFF. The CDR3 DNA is TGTGCCAGCAGCCCCGCAGTAAATGAAAAACTGTTTTTT.

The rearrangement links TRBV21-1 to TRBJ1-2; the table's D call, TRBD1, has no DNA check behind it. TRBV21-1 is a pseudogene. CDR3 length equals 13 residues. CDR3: CASINRGNYGYTF. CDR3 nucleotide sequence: TGTGCCAGCATCAACAGGGGCAACTATGGCTACACCTTC.

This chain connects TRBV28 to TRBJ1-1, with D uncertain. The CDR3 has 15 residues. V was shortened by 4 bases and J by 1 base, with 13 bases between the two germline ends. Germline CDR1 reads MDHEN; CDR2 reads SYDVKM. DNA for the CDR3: TGTGCCAGCAGTTCCCGCACCCGAGGGAACACTGAAGCTTTCTTT. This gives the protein CASSSRTRGNTEAFF.

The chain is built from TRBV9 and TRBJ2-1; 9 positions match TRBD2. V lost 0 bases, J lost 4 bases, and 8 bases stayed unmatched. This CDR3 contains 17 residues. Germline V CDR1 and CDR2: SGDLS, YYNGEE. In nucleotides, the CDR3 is TGTGCCAGCAGCGTAGGTGGCGGTGGACTAGCGTACAATGAGCAGTTCTTC. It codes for CASSVGGGGLAYNEQFF.

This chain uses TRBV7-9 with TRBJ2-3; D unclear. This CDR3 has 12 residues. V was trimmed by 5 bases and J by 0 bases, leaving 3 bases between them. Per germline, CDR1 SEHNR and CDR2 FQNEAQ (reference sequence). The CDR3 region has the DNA TGTGCCAGCAGCCCTAGCACAGATACGCAGTATTTT. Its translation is CASSPSTDTQYF.

The CDR3: CASSQDSQPGVDIQYF. In DNA, the CDR3 is TGCGCCAGCAGCCAAGATAGTCAGCCAGGGGTGGACATTCAGTACTTC. The chain carries TRBV4-1 and TRBJ2-4, with D possibly matching TRBD1 (6 bases). Trimming left V 0 bases short and J 8 bases short, with 17 bases between. Looked up from germline, CDR1 is MGHRA and CDR2 is YSYEKL. This CDR3 has 16 residues.